These 23 T cell receptor beta chains were all obtained from the same sample, sequenced in a study of cytomegalovirus exposure and HLA in healthy donors. It was with 60 Vbeta and 13 Jbeta primers that the PCR ran. The data were produced by immunoSEQ multiplex PCR, yet TCRdb's version contains in-frame clones alone and is incomplete. Altogether around 160,000 clones are present, approximately 77% being singletons, with the ten largest covering approximately 2.1%. The sequenced material came from PBMCs. The receptors originated from a man between 50 and 59 years old in good health and CMV-seropositive.

J is TRBJ1-4 and V is TRBV9; no clear D. The CDR3 runs 14 residues. Germline V gene data show CDR1 as SGDLS and CDR2 as YYNGEE. V was cut by 1 base and J by 7 bases, with 11 bases left in between. CDR3 sequence: CASSVSPSSEKLFF. CDR3 sequence (DNA): TGTGCCAGCAGCGTAAGCCCATCTAGTGAAAAACTGTTTTTT. The full variable domain, with the rest looked up from reference TRBV9 and TRBJ1-4, is DSGVTQTPKHLITATGQRVTLRCSPRSGDLSVYWYQQSLDQGLQFLIQYYNGEERAKGNILERFSAQQFPDLHSELNLSSLELGDSALYFCASSVSPSSEKLFFGSGTQLSVL.

This chain links TRBV11-2 with TRBJ2-1; 11 bases are shared with TRBD2. This CDR3 is built from 15 residues. CDR1 and CDR2 from the germline V gene are SGHAT and FQNNGV. After removal of 4 bases from V and 6 bases from J, the junction contained 5 bases not matched to a gene. CDR3 sequence (DNA): TGTGCCAGCAGCTACATAGCGGGGGGGCGCAATGAGCAGTTCTTC. The encoded protein is CASSYIAGGRNEQFF.

This clone was seen only a few times. The gene calls are TRBV5-1 and TRBJ2-2; 8 bases match TRBD1. With V trimmed by 4 bases and J by 4 bases, 6 bases remained unmatched. The CDR3 runs to 15 residues. The germline gives CDR1 SGHRS, CDR2 YFSETQ. In nucleotides, the CDR3 is TGCGCCAGCAGCATAGACAGGGGAACCACCGGGGAGCTGTTTTTT. Protein sequence: CASSIDRGTTGELFF.

A single count supports this clone. The chain is built from TRBV7-8 and TRBJ2-5; D perhaps matches TRBD2 (5 bases). The germline CDR1 and CDR2 sequences are SGHVS and FQNEAQ. Trimming removed 1 base from V and 5 bases from J, with 8 bases in between. There are 13 residues in the CDR3. In nucleotides, the CDR3 is TGTGCCAGCAGCTTAGGGAGGTGGGAGACCCAGTACTTC. Protein sequence: CASSLGRWETQYF.

V is TRBV2 and J is TRBJ1-1; tentatively, D is TRBD1 (5 bases). The germline V gene has CDR1 SNHLY and CDR2 FYNNEI. The V end was cut by 7 bases, the J end by 0 bases, with 15 bases between. CDR3 length: 15 residues. The CDR3 nucleotides read TGTGCCAGCACCATGAAAACAGGTTTGAACACTGAAGCTTTCTTT. Amino acid sequence: CASTMKTGLNTEAFF. Combining the CDR3 with reference TRBV2 and TRBJ1-1 gives the whole variable domain EPEVTQTPSHQVTQMGQEVILRCVPISNHLYFYWYRQILGQKVEFLVSFYNNEISEKSEIFDDQFSVERPDGSNFTLKIRSTKLEDSAMYFCASTMKTGLNTEAFFGQGTRLTVV.

J is TRBJ2-1 and V is TRBV11-3; 7 bases align to TRBD1. The CDR3 has 14 amino acids. CDR1 SGHNT and CDR2 YENEEA come from the germline V gene. With V trimmed by 5 bases and J by 6 bases, 7 bases remained unmatched. CDR3 region: CASSRYPGGNEQFF. The CDR3 region has the DNA TGTGCCAGCAGCCGCTACCCAGGGGGCAATGAGCAGTTCTTC.

The chain carries TRBV7-8 and TRBJ2-3; TRBD2 matches 10 bases. The CDR3 consists of 16 residues. The V segment lost 1 base and the J segment 4 bases; nucleotides outside the gene matches: 5. Germline loops: CDR1 SGHVS, CDR2 FQNEAQ. CDR3 sequence (DNA): TGTGCCAGCAGCTTAGTCACTAGCGGGGTTGCAGATACGCAGTATTTT. Protein: CASSLVTSGVADTQYF.

The chain couples TRBV7-9 to TRBJ1-2; D not certain. Trimming took 6 bases from V and 7 from J, leaving 15 bases between them. This CDR3 region has 13 residues. Germline assignment: CDR1 SEHNR and CDR2 FQNEAQ (reference sequence). CDR3 in amino acids: CASSTDGLGGYTF. The DNA of the CDR3 is TGTGCCAGCAGTACAGACGGTTTGGGTGGCTACACCTTC.

This chain links TRBV5-1 with TRBJ2-7; the match to TRBD1 covers 8 bases. The germline gives CDR1 SGHRS, CDR2 YFSETQ. The CDR3 consists of 19 residues. J was trimmed by 3 bases and V by 0 bases; bases with no gene match: 17. The CDR3 region has the DNA TGCGCCAGCAGCTTGGGCCGACAGGGGAGAACTGGTAATGTCTACGAGCAGTACTTC. This translates into CASSLGRQGRTGNVYEQYF. Full variable domain (remainder filled in from reference TRBV5-1 and TRBJ2-7): KAGVTQTPRYLIKTRGQQVTLSCSPISGHRSVSWYQQTPGQGLQFLFEYFSETQRNKGNFPGRFSGRQFSNSRSEMNVSTLELGDSALYLCASSLGRQGRTGNVYEQYFGPGTRLTVT.

The chain couples TRBV19 to TRBJ1-1, with TRBD1 matching 9 bases. V was clipped by 4 bases and J by 3 bases; unmatched bases: 9. CDR3 length equals 16 residues. Looked up from germline, CDR1 is LNHDA and CDR2 is SQIVND (reference sequence). This chain's CDR3 is CASSTGTGSWDTEAFF. In DNA, the CDR3 is TGTGCCAGTAGTACGGGGACAGGGAGTTGGGACACTGAAGCTTTCTTT.

The chain is built from TRBV27 and TRBJ2-7; a weak D match, TRBD2 (5 bases). The CDR3 spans 13 residues. Germline V CDR1 and CDR2: MNHEY, SMNVEV (reference sequence). Trimming took off 3 bases at V and 5 bases at J, with 11 bases between the two ends. CDR3 amino acids: CASSFNGNHEQYF. CDR3 nucleotides: TGTGCCAGCAGTTTTAACGGGAATCACGAGCAGTACTTC.

Concerning this clone: Other DNA sequences in the same sample also yield this CDR3. This chain links TRBV7-2 with TRBJ1-2; 7 nucleotides match TRBD1. The CDR3 has 12 amino acids. CDR1 SGHTA and CDR2 FQGNSA come from the germline V gene. The V segment lost 1 base and the J segment 8 bases; nucleotides outside the gene matches: 1. The CDR3 is CASSLETGGYTF. In DNA form, the CDR3 reads TGTGCCAGCAGCTTAGAGACAGGGGGCTACACCTTC.

The gene calls are TRBV28 and TRBJ1-2; TRBD1 matches 11 bases. V trimming: 4 bases; J trimming: 0 bases; junction bases outside the gene matches: 4. The CDR3 length is 16 residues. The germline CDR1 and CDR2 sequences are MDHEN and SYDVKM. The CDR3 loop is CASSSGTGGTNYGYTF. The CDR3 coding sequence is TGTGCCAGCAGTTCCGGGACAGGGGGAACTAACTATGGCTACACCTTC.

This chain uses TRBV29-1 with TRBJ1-3; D might be TRBD1 (5 bases). The CDR3 is 16 amino acids. Trimming cost V 1 base and J 0 bases, with 13 bases left between them. Germline V gene data show CDR1 as SQVTM and CDR2 as ANQGSEA. The CDR3 sequence is CSVEAGGSLSGNTIYF. CDR3 DNA: TGCAGCGTTGAAGCCGGGGGGAGCCTCTCTGGAAACACCATATATTTT.

This chain links TRBV2 with TRBJ2-1, with unresolved D. This CDR3 is built from 13 residues. Germline CDR1 and CDR2: SNHLY and FYNNEI. The V gene lost 4 bases and the J gene lost 6 bases, with 10 bases spanning the gap. The CDR3 spells CASSARPINEQFF. The CDR3 DNA sequence: TGTGCCAGCAGTGCGCGCCCCATCAATGAGCAGTTCTTC.

J is TRBJ2-3 and V is TRBV10-2; 9 bases fit TRBD2. The CDR3 loop spans 14 amino acids. The V gene's germline CDR1 is WSHSY and CDR2 SAAADI. After removal of 4 bases from V and 5 bases from J, the junction contained 4 bases not matched to a gene. Written as DNA, the CDR3 is TGCGCCAGCAGTGGGGCGGGGGGGCGAGATACGCAGTATTTT. It specifies CASSGAGGRDTQYF.

In its sample, this clone was seen a few times. J is TRBJ2-7 and V is TRBV5-1, with TRBD1 matching over 8 bases. Germline V gene lookup returns CDR1 SGHRS and CDR2 YFSETQ. The CDR3 consists of 14 residues. V gave up 0 bases and J gave up 5 bases; unmatched junction bases: 4. CDR3 nucleotide sequence: TGCGCCAGCAGCTTGGGGACAGGGTTGGACGAGCAGTACTTC. Translating gives CASSLGTGLDEQYF.

This clone was seen a handful of times. This chain uses TRBV6-1 with TRBJ2-4; 7 bases agree with TRBD2. Germline V gene lookup returns CDR1 MNHNS and CDR2 SASEGT. V shed 1 base, J shed 7 bases, and the junction held 7 bases outside the gene matches. CDR3 length: 15 amino acids. The DNA for the CDR3 is TGTGCCAGCAGTGAAGAGGGAGGGAAAGGGAACATTCAGTACTTC. This codes for CASSEEGGKGNIQYF.

The chain is built from TRBV29-1 and TRBJ1-5; D might be TRBD1 (5 bases). CDR3 length equals 14 residues. V lost 6 bases, J lost 6 bases, and 18 bases lay in between. Germline V gives CDR1 SQVTM, CDR2 ANQGSEA. The CDR3 nucleotides read TGCAGCGTAGCCGAGCAGGGCGCCGGTCAGCCCCAGCATTTT. It codes for CSVAEQGAGQPQHF.

The chain recombines TRBV5-4 with TRBJ1-4, with 11 bases aligning to TRBD1. The junction had 9 bases not matched to a gene; V was cut back by 4 bases and J by 7 bases. This CDR3 region has 16 residues. Germline V gene lookup returns CDR1 SGHNT and CDR2 YYREEE (reference sequence). CDR3 coding DNA: TGTGCCAGCAGCCCGGCCTGGACAGGGGGCTCTGAAAAACTGTTTTTT. It specifies CASSPAWTGGSEKLFF.

This clone occurred a few times. The J gene is TRBJ2-5, the V gene TRBV6-6; 8 bases map to TRBD1. The CDR3 is 12 amino acids. With 4 bases clipped from V and 5 bases from J, the junction kept 0 bases outside the gene matches. Germline CDR1 MNHNY, CDR2 SVGAGI (reference sequence). CDR3: CASSWTGETQYF. CDR3 DNA: TGTGCCAGCAGTTGGACAGGGGAGACCCAGTACTTC.

This chain connects TRBV19 to TRBJ1-1; D is uncertain. Trimming took off 6 bases at V and 7 bases at J, with 12 bases between the two ends. The CDR3 has 12 residues. The germline V gene encodes CDR1 LNHDA and CDR2 SQIVND (reference sequence). The CDR3 sequence: CASRTTWNEAFF. The CDR3 coding sequence is TGTGCCAGTAGGACGACATGGAATGAAGCTTTCTTT.

CDR3 in amino acids: CASSLSVKYQPQHF. CDR3 DNA sequence: TGCGCCAGCAGCCTGTCGGTGAAATATCAGCCCCAGCATTTT. The chain carries TRBV4-1 and TRBJ1-5; no clear D. The CDR3 has 14 residues. CDR1 is MGHRA, CDR2 YSYEKL, per germline. Trimming removed 4 bases at V and 5 bases at J, with 12 bases between.